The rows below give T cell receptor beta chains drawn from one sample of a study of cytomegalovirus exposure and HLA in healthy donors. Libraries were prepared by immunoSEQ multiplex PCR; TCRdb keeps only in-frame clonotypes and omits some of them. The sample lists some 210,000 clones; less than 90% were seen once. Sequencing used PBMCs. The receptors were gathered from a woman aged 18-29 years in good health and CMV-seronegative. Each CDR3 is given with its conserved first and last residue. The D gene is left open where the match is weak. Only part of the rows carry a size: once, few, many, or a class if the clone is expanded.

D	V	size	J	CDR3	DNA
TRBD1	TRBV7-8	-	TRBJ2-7	CASSRQGFYEQYF	TGTGCCAGCAGCCGACAGGGATTCTACGAGCAGTACTTC
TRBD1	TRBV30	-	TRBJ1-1	CAWGDSRNTEAFF	TGTGCCTGGGGGGACAGTCGGAACACTGAAGCTTTCTTT
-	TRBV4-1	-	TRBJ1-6	CASSQDSADSPLHF	TGCGCCAGCAGCCAAGACAGTGCTGATTCACCCCTCCACTTT
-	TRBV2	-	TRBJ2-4	CASSRQGAKNIQYF	TGTGCCAGCAGCCGCCAGGGCGCCAAAAACATTCAGTACTTC
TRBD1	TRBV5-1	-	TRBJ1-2	CASSYRTGENYGYTF	TGCGCCAGCAGCTACCGGACAGGGGAGAACTATGGCTACACCTTC
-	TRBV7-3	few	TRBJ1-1	CASSLLPGDDTEAFF	TGTGCCAGCAGCTTGTTACCGGGGGACGACACTGAAGCTTTCTTT
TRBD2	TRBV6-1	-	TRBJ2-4	CASPLAGDKNIQYF	TGTGCCAGTCCACTAGCGGGGGATAAAAACATTCAGTACTTC
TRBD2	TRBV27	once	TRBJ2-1	CASSLTSGGATYNEQFF	TGTGCCAGCAGTTTAACTAGCGGGGGGGCCACCTACAATGAGCAGTTCTTC
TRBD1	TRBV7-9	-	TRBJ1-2	CASSLAGTANYGYTF	TGTGCCAGCAGCTTAGCGGGGACAGCAAACTATGGCTACACCTTC
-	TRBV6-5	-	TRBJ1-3	CASSYSDGLSGNTIYF	TGTGCCAGCAGTTATTCGGACGGATTATCTGGAAACACCATATATTTT
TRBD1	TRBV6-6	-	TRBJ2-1	CASSAGQGAEQFF	TGTGCCAGCAGCGCGGGACAGGGGGCCGAGCAGTTCTTC
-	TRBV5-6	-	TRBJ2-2	CASSLVGVLTGELFF	TGTGCCAGCAGCTTGGTGGGGGTTCTCACCGGGGAGCTGTTTTTT
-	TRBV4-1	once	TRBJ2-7	CASSLAFQRPEQYF	TGCGCCAGCAGCCTGGCGTTCCAGAGACCCGAGCAGTACTTC
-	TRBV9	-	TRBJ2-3	CASSVGGGNTDTQYF	TGTGCCAGCAGCGTAGGTGGCGGGAACACAGATACGCAGTATTTT
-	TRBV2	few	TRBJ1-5	CASSEGREQPQHF	TGTGCCAGCAGTGAAGGAAGAGAACAGCCCCAGCATTTT
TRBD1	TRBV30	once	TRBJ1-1	CAWTKQGGTEAFF	TGTGCCTGGACCAAACAGGGGGGCACTGAAGCTTTCTTT
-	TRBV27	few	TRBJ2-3	CASSFGGRRIYTQYF	TGTGCCAGCAGTTTCGGGGGGCGCAGGATCTATACGCAGTATTTT
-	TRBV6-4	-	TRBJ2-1	CASSDEGGYEQFF	TGTGCCAGCAGTGATGAGGGGGGGTATGAGCAGTTCTTC
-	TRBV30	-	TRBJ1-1	CASSNWGPGVEAFF	TGTGCCTCCTCAAACTGGGGCCCCGGGGTTGAAGCTTTCTTT
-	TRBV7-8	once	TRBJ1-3	CASSPEPGNTIYF	TGTGCCAGCAGCCCCGAGCCTGGAAACACCATATATTTT
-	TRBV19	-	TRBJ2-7	CASSIQGEQYF	TGTGCCAGTAGTATTCAAGGGGAGCAGTACTTC
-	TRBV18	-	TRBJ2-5	CASSPGQQETQYF	TGTGCCAGCTCACCAGGACAGCAAGAGACCCAGTACTTC
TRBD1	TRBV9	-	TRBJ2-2	CASSGTVGTGELFF	TGTGCCAGCTCCGGGACAGTGGGCACCGGGGAGCTGTTTTTT
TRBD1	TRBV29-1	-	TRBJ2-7	CSVLVDRADEQYF	TGCAGCGTCCTAGTAGACAGGGCTGACGAGCAGTACTTC
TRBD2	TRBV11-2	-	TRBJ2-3	CASSRGLAGGTITDTQYF	TGTGCCAGCAGCCGAGGACTAGCGGGAGGCACCATCACAGATACGCAGTATTTT
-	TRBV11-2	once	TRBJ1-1	CASSRHPPPRVIEAFF	TGTGCCAGCAGCCGCCACCCCCCCCCAAGAGTTATTGAAGCTTTCTTT
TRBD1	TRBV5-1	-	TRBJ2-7	CASSFSGTGSNEQYF	TGCGCCAGCAGCTTCTCCGGGACAGGGTCGAACGAGCAGTACTTC
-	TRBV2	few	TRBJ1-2	CASSDGQNYGYTF	TGTGCCAGCAGTGATGGACAGAACTATGGCTACACCTTC
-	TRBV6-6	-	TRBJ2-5	CASSYSARKETQYF	TGTGCCAGCAGTTACTCAGCCAGAAAAGAGACCCAGTACTTC
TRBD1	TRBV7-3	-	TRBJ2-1	CASSLTLGQGKNNEQFF	TGTGCCAGCAGCTTAACCCTGGGACAGGGCAAAAACAATGAGCAGTTCTTC
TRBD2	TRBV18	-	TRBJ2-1	CATLSGGASYNEQFF	TGTGCCACCCTTAGCGGGGGGGCCTCCTACAATGAGCAGTTCTTC
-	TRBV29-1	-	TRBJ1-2	CSVDRDNYYGYTF	TGCAGCGTTGACCGGGACAACTACTATGGCTACACCTTC
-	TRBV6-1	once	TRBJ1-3	CASPPRGNGNTIYF	TGTGCCAGCCCCCCCCGGGGGAACGGAAACACCATATATTTT
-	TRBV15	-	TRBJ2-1	CATSRDQRGWDEQFF	TGTGCCACCAGCAGAGATCAAAGGGGCTGGGATGAGCAGTTCTTC
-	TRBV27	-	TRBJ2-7	CASRIAGTEEQYF	TGTGCCAGCAGAATCGCCGGGACGGAGGAGCAGTACTTC
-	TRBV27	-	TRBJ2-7	CAREGRDCAYEQYF	TGTGCCAGGGAGGGCCGGGACTGTGCCTACGAGCAGTACTTC
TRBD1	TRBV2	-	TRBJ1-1	CASGQGTEAFF	TGTGCCAGCGGACAGGGCACTGAAGCTTTCTTT
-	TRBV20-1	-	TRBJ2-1	CRAQGGNEQFF	TGCAGGGCCCAGGGGGGGAATGAGCAGTTCTTC
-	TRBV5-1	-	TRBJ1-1	CASSLAGQVTEAFF	TGCGCCAGCAGCTTGGCCGGTCAAGTTACTGAAGCTTTCTTT
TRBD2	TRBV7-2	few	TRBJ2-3	CASSQLAGGRADTQYF	TGTGCCAGCAGCCAACTAGCGGGGGGTCGGGCAGATACGCAGTATTTT
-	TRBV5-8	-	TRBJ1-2	CAGSRAVGDGYTF	TGTGCCGGATCCAGGGCAGTAGGTGATGGCTACACCTTC
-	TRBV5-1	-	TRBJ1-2	CASSGNRVYGYTF	TGCGCCAGCAGCGGTAACAGGGTGTATGGCTACACCTTC
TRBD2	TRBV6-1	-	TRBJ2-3	CASSPSGATDTQYF	TGTGCCAGCAGTCCTAGCGGGGCGACAGATACGCAGTATTTT
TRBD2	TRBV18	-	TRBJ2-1	CASSPPTPTSGRTAFF	TGTGCCAGCTCACCCCCGACTCCGACTAGCGGGAGGACTGCGTTCTTC
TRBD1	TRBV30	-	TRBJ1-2	CAWSVLRGPLDGYTF	TGTGCCTGGAGTGTACTTAGGGGGCCTCTGGATGGCTACACCTTC
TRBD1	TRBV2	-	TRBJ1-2	CASSRDRDYGYTF	TGTGCCAGCAGTCGGGACAGGGACTATGGCTACACCTTC
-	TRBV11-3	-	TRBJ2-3	CASSVGAATDTQYF	TGTGCCAGCAGCGTGGGTGCGGCCACAGATACGCAGTATTTT
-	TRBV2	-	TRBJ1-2	CASAGQTTTYGYTF	TGTGCCAGCGCAGGGCAGACAACGACCTATGGCTACACCTTC
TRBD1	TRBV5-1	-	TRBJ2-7	CASSSTGGRYEQYF	TGCGCCAGCAGCTCTACAGGGGGCCGGTACGAGCAGTACTTC
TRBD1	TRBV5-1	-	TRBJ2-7	CASSSDRVGEQYF	TGCGCCAGCAGCTCTGACAGGGTCGGCGAGCAGTACTTC
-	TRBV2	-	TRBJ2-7	CARRPLLDRSSYEQYF	TGTGCCAGACGCCCCTTACTTGACAGAAGCTCCTACGAGCAGTACTTC
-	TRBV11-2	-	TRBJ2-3	CASSLDPYSSTDTQYF	TGTGCCAGCAGCTTAGATCCCTACAGTTCCACAGATACGCAGTATTTT
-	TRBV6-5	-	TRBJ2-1	CASSPGSSYNEQFF	TGTGCCAGCAGCCCAGGGAGCTCCTACAATGAGCAGTTCTTC
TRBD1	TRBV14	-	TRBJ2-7	CASSQGTGWGHYEQYF	TGTGCCAGCAGCCAAGGGACAGGGTGGGGACACTACGAGCAGTACTTC
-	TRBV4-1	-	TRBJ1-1	CASSQIGSRANTEAFF	TGCGCCAGCAGCCAAATAGGCAGCAGGGCAAACACTGAAGCTTTCTTT